The next 16 T cell receptor beta chains were all read from a single sample in a study of T cells in Graves' hyperthyroidism and ophthalmopathy. Amplification of TCR beta CDR3 regions used RNA as the template. HTBI primers drove first-round RT-PCR of the TCR CDR3. TCRdb used MiXCR to reprocess the multiplex PCR reads, holding one entry per CDR3 protein. The sample shows nearly 600,000 distinct CDR3 sequences, approximately 14% of them seen only once. Specimen: blood. The receptors come from a woman aged 18-30 years with Graves' ophthalmopathy.

The chain combines TRBV28 with TRBJ2-3; 12 bases agree with TRBD2. Trimming took 6 bases from V and 4 from J; bases not matched to a gene: 8. Germline V gene lookup returns CDR1 MDHEN and CDR2 SYDVKM. The CDR3 is 16 amino acids. The CDR3 loop reads CASSPPSGRAADTQYF. CDR3 DNA: TGTGCCAGCAGCCCCCCTAGCGGGAGGGCCGCAGATACGCAGTATTTT.

The chain carries TRBV29-1 and TRBJ1-1, with a weak D call TRBD1 (6 bases). The CDR3 has 12 amino acids. The germline CDR1 and CDR2 sequences are SQVTM and ANQGSEA. Trimming stripped 8 bases from V and 0 bases from J, with 10 bases between. In DNA, the CDR3 is TGCAGCATAGGACAGTTGAACACTGAAGCTTTCTTT. Its translation: CSIGQLNTEAFF.

This clonotype was observed at least ten times. The chain recombines TRBV12-3 or TRBV12-4 with TRBJ2-4, with D hard to call. The CDR3 length is 15 residues. The V gene lost 2 bases and the J gene lost 0 bases, with 8 bases spanning the gap. CDR3 bases: TGTGCCAGCAGTTTACAGATACTAGCCAAAAACATTCAGTACTTC. Translated: CASSLQILAKNIQYF.

Only a few counts were recorded for this clonotype. The V gene is TRBV10-3, the J gene TRBJ2-3; TRBD2 agrees at 10 bases. Unmatched junction bases numbered 10, after V lost 7 bases and J lost 0 bases. Germline V gene lookup returns CDR1 ENHRY and CDR2 SYGVKD. The CDR3 totals 17 residues. The CDR3 coding sequence is TGTGCCATCACCCCCAGCGGGAGGGCCACGAGCACAGATACGCAGTATTTT. Encoded protein: CAITPSGRATSTDTQYF.

This clonotype was seen many times. The chain couples TRBV5-6 to TRBJ2-7, with D maybe TRBD1 (6 bases). The CDR3 is made up of 15 amino acids. Per germline, CDR1 SGHDT and CDR2 YYEEEE. V lost 4 bases and J lost 3, with 17 bases in between. The CDR3 DNA follows: TGTGCCAGCAGCATGACAGGTTCGACCCTCTACGAGCAGTACTTC. Amino acids: CASSMTGSTLYEQYF.

This clonotype has only a few counts. The rearrangement joins TRBV7-9 to TRBJ1-6, with a possible D match to TRBD1 (6 bases). V gave up 1 base and J gave up 18 bases, with 19 bases separating them. The CDR3 is 14 residues long. Germline loops: CDR1 SEHNR, CDR2 FQNEAQ (reference sequence). CDR3 amino acids: CASSLGNRDIITHF. In DNA form, the CDR3 reads TGTGCCAGCAGCTTAGGGAACCGGGACATCATCACCCACTTT.

This chain links TRBV18 with TRBJ2-5; possibly TRBD2 for D (5 bases). The CDR3 totals 18 residues. In germline, CDR1 is KGHSH, CDR2 LQKENI. Trimming shortened V by 2 bases and J by 3 bases, and 22 bases separated the two germline ends. The CDR3 spells CASSPRVRLLAPKETQYF. The CDR3 DNA reads as TGTGCCAGCTCACCAAGAGTCAGGCTCCTAGCCCCCAAAGAGACCCAGTACTTC.

This clonotype came up many times. The chain employs TRBV2 and TRBJ2-1; unclear D gene. The ends were cut back, 7 bases at V and 5 bases at J, with 6 bases in the middle. This CDR3 has 11 residues. Germline V gene lookup returns CDR1 SNHLY and CDR2 FYNNEI. The CDR3 is CASTLHNEQFF. DNA of the CDR3: TGTGCCAGCACGTTGCACAATGAGCAGTTCTTC. Drawing the rest from reference TRBV2 and TRBJ2-1, the complete variable domain is EPEVTQTPSHQVTQMGQEVILRCVPISNHLYFYWYRQILGQKVEFLVSFYNNEISEKSEIFDDQFSVERPDGSNFTLKIRSTKLEDSAMYFCASTLHNEQFFGPGTRLTVL.

This clonotype was observed at least ten times. The rearrangement links TRBV24-1 to TRBJ2-5; 9 bases agree with TRBD2. The germline V gene has CDR1 KGHDR and CDR2 SFDVKD. V trimming: 2 bases; J trimming: 2 bases; junction bases outside the gene matches: 2. The CDR3 sequence is 15 residues long. The CDR3: CATSDSGLAQETQYF. For the CDR3, the DNA is TGTGCCACCAGTGATTCGGGACTAGCACAAGAGACCCAGTACTTC.

This clonotype was observed a handful of times. This sequence joins TRBV19 and TRBJ1-3, with D hard to call. V lost 3 bases and J 0 bases, leaving 9 bases between the germline ends. CDR3 length: 15 amino acids. Per germline, CDR1 LNHDA and CDR2 SQIVND (reference sequence). CDR3 loop: CASSIGEGSGNTIYF. CDR3 in DNA: TGTGCCAGTAGTATCGGTGAAGGCTCTGGAAACACCATATATTTT.

The chain couples TRBV6-2 or TRBV6-3 to TRBJ2-7, with 11 nucleotides matching TRBD2. The J segment lost 3 bases and the V segment lost 5 bases, leaving 18 bases of the junction unmatched. CDR3 size: 19 residues. Germline V gene lookup returns CDR1 MNHEY and CDR2 SVGEGT. In DNA, the CDR3 is TGTGCCAGCAGTACTCGCGGGGGACTAGCGGAAAAAACCAGCTACGAGCAGTACTTC. It yields the protein CASSTRGGLAEKTSYEQYF.

This clonotype was seen repeatedly, ten times or more. This chain connects TRBV28 to TRBJ2-7; unclear D gene. Germline lookup yields CDR1 MDHEN and CDR2 SYDVKM. Trimming stripped 1 base from V and 11 bases from J, with 15 bases between. The CDR3 spans 13 residues. The CDR3 DNA reads TGTGCCAGCAGTTTATCCCAGCCATCCAGTGAGTACTTC. It translates to CASSLSQPSSEYF. The whole variable domain, remainder taken from reference TRBV28 and TRBJ2-7, is DVKVTQSSRYLVKRTGEKVFLECVQDMDHENMFWYRQDPGLGLRLIYFSYDVKMKEKGDIPEGYSVSREKKERFSLILESASTNQTSMYLCASSLSQPSSEYFGPGTRLTVT.

This clonotype was recorded at least ten times. V usage is TRBV7-3 and J usage is TRBJ2-7; possibly TRBD2 for D (6 bases). The V gene's germline CDR1 is SGHTA and CDR2 FQGTGA. V dropped 1 base and J dropped 2 bases, with 18 bases sitting between them. The CDR3 loop spans 17 amino acids. CDR3 coding DNA: TGTGCCAGCAGCTTAAGGGCGGGGACTGGCGGGACCTACGAGCAGTACTTC. It specifies CASSLRAGTGGTYEQYF.

The chain links TRBV28 to TRBJ1-3; D might be TRBD1 (6 bases). Germline CDR1 is MDHEN and CDR2 is SYDVKM. This CDR3 region has 15 residues. V was shortened by 4 bases and J by 3 bases, with 13 bases between the two germline ends. CDR3 bases: TGTGCCAGCAGTTCCCGGGGGCTAGGTGGAAACACCATATATTTT. It specifies CASSSRGLGGNTIYF.

The table lists this clonotype with many counts. The rearrangement joins TRBV30 to TRBJ2-3, with 12 bases matching TRBD2. Germline assignment: CDR1 GTSNPN and CDR2 SVGIG (reference sequence). Losses at the gene ends were 0 bases for V and 6 bases for J; bases not matched to a gene: 4. CDR3 length: 15 amino acids. Here the CDR3 DNA reads TGTGCCTGGAGTGTACTAGCGGGGGGCCCGGATACGCAGTATTTT. This encodes CAWSVLAGGPDTQYF.

This clonotype was recorded a few times. The chain is built from TRBV19 and TRBJ1-2, with D possibly TRBD1 on 6 matching bases. The CDR3 runs 16 residues. V lost 5 bases and J lost 7, with 23 bases in between. Germline V gives CDR1 LNHDA, CDR2 SQIVND (reference sequence). In nucleotides, the CDR3 is TGTGCCAGTAGTTTCGCTGGCCTAACAGGGACGGGTGGCTACACCTTC. Residues: CASSFAGLTGTGGYTF.